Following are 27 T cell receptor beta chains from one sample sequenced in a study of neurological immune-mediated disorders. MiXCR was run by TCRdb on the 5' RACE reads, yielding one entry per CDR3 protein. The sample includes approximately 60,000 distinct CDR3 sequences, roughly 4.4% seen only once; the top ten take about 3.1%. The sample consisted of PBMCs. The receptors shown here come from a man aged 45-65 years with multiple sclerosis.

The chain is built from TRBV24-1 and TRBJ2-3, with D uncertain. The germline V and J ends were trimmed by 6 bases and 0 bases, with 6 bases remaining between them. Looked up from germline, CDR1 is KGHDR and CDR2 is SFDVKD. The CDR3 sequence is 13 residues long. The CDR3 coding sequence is TGTGCCACCAGTTCCGGGAGCACAGATACGCAGTATTTT. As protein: CATSSGSTDTQYF.

CDR3 region: CASIFITDTQYF. In DNA, the CDR3 is TGTGCCAGCATTTTCATCACAGATACGCAGTATTTT. This chain links TRBV12-3 or TRBV12-4 with TRBJ2-3; D uncertain. This CDR3 region has 12 residues. V shed 7 bases and J shed 2 bases, with 7 bases lying between them.

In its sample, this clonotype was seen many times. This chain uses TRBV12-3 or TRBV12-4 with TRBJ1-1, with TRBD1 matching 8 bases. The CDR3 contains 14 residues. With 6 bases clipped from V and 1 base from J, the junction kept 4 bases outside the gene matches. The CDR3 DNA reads TGTGCCAGCAGGGAGGACAGGGAGAACACTGAAGCTTTCTTT. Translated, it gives CASREDRENTEAFF.

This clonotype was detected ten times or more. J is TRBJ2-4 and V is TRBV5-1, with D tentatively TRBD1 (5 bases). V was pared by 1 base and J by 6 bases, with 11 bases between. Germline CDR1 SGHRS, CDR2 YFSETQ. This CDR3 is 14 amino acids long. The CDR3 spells CASSLFGAGNIQYF. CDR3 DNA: TGCGCCAGCAGCTTGTTTGGGGCCGGAAACATTCAGTACTTC.

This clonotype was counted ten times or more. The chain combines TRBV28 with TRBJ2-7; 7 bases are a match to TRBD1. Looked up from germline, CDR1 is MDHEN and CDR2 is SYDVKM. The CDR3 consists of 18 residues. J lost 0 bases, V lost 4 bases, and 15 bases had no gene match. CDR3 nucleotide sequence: TGTGCCAGCAGTTCCCGTAGGGCGAGAGGGGGCAGCTCCTACGAGCAGTACTTC. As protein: CASSSRRARGGSSYEQYF.

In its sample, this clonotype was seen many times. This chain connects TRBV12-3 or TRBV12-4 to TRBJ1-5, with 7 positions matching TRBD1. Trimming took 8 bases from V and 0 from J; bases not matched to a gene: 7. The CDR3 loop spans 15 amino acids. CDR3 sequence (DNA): TGTGCCAGCGGCTGGGACAGATATAGCAATCAGCCCCAGCATTTT. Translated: CASGWDRYSNQPQHF.

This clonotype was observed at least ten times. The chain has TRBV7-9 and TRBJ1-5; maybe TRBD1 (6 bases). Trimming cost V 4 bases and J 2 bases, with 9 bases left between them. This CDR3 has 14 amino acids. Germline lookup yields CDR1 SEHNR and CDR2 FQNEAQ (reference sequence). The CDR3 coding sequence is TGTGCCAGCAGCTCAGGGGACGGCAATCAGCCCCAGCATTTT. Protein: CASSSGDGNQPQHF.

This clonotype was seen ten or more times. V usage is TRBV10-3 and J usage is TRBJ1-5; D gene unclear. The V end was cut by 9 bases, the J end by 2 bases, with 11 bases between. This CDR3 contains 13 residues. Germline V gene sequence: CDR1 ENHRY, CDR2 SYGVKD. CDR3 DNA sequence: TGTGCCATACAAATGGGCGGCAATCAGCCCCAGCATTTT. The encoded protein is CAIQMGGNQPQHF.

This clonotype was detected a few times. DNA of the CDR3: TGTGCCAGCAGTGGACAGGGCCCGAACACTGAAGCTTTCTTT. This translates into CASSGQGPNTEAFF. The rearrangement links TRBV2 to TRBJ1-1, with 7 bases matching TRBD1. With V trimmed by 4 bases and J by 1 base, 3 bases remained unmatched. This CDR3 is built from 14 residues. Germline V gene sequence: CDR1 SNHLY, CDR2 FYNNEI. Complete variable domain (other parts from reference TRBV2 and TRBJ1-1): EPEVTQTPSHQVTQMGQEVILRCVPISNHLYFYWYRQILGQKVEFLVSFYNNEISEKSEIFDDQFSVERPDGSNFTLKIRSTKLEDSAMYFCASSGQGPNTEAFFGQGTRLTVV.

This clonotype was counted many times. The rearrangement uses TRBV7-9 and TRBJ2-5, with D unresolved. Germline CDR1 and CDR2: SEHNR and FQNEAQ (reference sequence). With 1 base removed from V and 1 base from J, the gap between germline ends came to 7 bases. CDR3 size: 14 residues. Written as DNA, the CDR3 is TGTGCCAGCAGCTTAGTGGTTAGCCAAGAGACCCAGTACTTC. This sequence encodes CASSLVVSQETQYF.

CDR3 DNA: TGTGCCAGCAGTTTCCGGGAATATCCCTACGAGCAGTACTTC. This gives the protein CASSFREYPYEQYF. This sequence joins TRBV28 and TRBJ2-7, with D possibly TRBD2 on 5 matching bases. The CDR3 totals 14 residues. Germline values: CDR1 MDHEN, CDR2 SYDVKM. Trimming shortened V by 3 bases and J by 2 bases, and 11 bases separated the two germline ends.

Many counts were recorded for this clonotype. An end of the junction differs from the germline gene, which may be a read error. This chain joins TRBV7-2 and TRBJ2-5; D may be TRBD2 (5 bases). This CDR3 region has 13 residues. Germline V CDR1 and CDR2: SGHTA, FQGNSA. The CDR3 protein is CASILNAGETQYF. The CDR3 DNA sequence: TGTGCCAGCATCTTAAATGCGGGAGAGACCCAGTACTTC.

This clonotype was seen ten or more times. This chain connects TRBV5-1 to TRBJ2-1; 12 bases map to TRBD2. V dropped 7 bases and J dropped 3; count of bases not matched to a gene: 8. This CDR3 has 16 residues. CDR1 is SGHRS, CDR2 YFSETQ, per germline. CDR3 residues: CASRGLAGLNYNEQFF. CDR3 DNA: TGCGCCAGCCGAGGACTAGCGGGACTAAACTACAATGAGCAGTTCTTC.

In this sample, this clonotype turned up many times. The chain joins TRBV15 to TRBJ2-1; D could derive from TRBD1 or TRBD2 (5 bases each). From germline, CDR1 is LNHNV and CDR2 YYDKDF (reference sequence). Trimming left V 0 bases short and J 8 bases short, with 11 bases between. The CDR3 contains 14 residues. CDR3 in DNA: TGTGCCACCAGCAGAGACGGGGCGCTGTATGAGCAGTTCTTC. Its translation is CATSRDGALYEQFF.

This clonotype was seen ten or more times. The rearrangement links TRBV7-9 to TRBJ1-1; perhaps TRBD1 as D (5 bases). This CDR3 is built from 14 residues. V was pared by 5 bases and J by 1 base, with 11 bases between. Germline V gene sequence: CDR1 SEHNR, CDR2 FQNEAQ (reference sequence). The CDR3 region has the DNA TGTGCCAGCAGCCAGGGACGGAGGAACACTGAAGCTTTCTTT. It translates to CASSQGRRNTEAFF.

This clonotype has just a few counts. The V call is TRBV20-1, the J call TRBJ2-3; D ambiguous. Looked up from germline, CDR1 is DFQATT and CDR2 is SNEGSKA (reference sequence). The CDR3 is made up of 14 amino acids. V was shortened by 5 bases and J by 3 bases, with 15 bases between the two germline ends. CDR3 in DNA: TGCAGTGCTGGGTTTGCGGAAGGAACAGATACGCAGTATTTT. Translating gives CSAGFAEGTDTQYF.

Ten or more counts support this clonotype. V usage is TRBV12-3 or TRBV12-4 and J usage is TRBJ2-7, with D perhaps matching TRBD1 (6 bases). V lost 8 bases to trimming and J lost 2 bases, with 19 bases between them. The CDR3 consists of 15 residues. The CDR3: CASGSFAQGTYEQYF. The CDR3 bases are TGTGCCAGCGGCTCTTTTGCGCAGGGGACCTACGAGCAGTACTTC.

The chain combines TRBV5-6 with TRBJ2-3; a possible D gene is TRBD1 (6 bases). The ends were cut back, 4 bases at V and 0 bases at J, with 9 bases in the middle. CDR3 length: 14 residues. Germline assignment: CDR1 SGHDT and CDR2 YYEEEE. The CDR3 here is CASSNDRSTDTQYF. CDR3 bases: TGTGCCAGCAGCAATGACAGGAGCACAGATACGCAGTATTTT. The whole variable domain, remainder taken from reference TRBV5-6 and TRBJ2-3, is DAGVTQSPTHLIKTRGQQVTLRCSPKSGHDTVSWYQQALGQGPQFIFQYYEEEERQRGNFPDRFSGHQFPNYSSELNVNALLLGDSALYLCASSNDRSTDTQYFGPGTRLTVL.

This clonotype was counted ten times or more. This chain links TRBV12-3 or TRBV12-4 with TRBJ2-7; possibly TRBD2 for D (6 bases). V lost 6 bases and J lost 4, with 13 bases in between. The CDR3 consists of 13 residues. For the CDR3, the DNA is TGTGCCAGCAGGTGGGGGGACGTTTACGAGCAGTACTTC. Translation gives CASRWGDVYEQYF.

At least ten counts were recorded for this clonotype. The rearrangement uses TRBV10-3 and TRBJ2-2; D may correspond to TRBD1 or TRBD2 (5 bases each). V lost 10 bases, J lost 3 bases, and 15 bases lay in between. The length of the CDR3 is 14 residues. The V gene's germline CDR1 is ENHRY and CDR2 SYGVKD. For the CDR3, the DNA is TGTGCCAACCGGCCAGAGGGGTACACCGGGGAGCTGTTTTTT. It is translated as CANRPEGYTGELFF.

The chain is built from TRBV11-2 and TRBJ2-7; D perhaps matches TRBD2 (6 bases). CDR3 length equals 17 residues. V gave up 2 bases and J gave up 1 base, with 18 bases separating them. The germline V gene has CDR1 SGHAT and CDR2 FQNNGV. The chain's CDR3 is CASSLSSLRGFSYEQYF. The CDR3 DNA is TGTGCCAGCAGCTTATCGTCTTTGCGGGGTTTTTCCTACGAGCAGTACTTC.

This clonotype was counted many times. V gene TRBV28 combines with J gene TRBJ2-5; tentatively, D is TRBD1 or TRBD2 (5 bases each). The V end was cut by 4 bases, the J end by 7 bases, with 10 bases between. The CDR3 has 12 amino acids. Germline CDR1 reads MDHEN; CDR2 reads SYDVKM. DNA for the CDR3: TGTGCCAGCAGTTATCGGGGCCTGACCCAGTACTTC. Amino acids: CASSYRGLTQYF.

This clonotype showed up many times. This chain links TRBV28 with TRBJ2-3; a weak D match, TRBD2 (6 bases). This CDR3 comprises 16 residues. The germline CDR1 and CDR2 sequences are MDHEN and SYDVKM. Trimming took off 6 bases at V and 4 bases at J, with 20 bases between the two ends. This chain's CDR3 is CASSSASALAADTQYF. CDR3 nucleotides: TGTGCCAGCAGCAGTGCTAGCGCTCTCGCGGCAGATACGCAGTATTTT. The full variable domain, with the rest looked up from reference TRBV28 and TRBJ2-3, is DVKVTQSSRYLVKRTGEKVFLECVQDMDHENMFWYRQDPGLGLRLIYFSYDVKMKEKGDIPEGYSVSREKKERFSLILESASTNQTSMYLCASSSASALAADTQYFGPGTRLTVL.

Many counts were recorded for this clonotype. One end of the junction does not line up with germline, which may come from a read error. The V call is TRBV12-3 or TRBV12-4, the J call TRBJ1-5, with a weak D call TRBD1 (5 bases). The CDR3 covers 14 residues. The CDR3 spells CASSSGDLGGDQNF. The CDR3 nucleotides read TGTGCCAGCAGTTCGGGTGACCTCGGGGGGGATCAGAATTTT.

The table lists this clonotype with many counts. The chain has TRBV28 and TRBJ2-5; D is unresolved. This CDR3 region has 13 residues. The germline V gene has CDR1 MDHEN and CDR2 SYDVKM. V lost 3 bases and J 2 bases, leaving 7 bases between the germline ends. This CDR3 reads CASSFVPQETQYF. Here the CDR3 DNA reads TGTGCCAGCAGTTTTGTGCCTCAAGAGACCCAGTACTTC.

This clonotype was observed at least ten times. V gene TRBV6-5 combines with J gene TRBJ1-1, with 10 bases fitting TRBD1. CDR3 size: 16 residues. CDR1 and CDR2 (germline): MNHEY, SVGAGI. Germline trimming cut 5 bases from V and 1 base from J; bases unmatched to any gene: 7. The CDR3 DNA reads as TGTGCCAGCAGTGACCGGGACAGGGGTGGGAACACTGAAGCTTTCTTT. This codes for CASSDRDRGGNTEAFF.

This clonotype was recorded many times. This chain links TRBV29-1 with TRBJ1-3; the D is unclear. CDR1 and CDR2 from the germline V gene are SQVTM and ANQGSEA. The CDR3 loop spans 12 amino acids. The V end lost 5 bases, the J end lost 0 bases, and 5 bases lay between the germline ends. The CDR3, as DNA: TGCAGCGTTCGGATCTCTGGAAACACCATATATTTT. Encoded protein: CSVRISGNTIYF.